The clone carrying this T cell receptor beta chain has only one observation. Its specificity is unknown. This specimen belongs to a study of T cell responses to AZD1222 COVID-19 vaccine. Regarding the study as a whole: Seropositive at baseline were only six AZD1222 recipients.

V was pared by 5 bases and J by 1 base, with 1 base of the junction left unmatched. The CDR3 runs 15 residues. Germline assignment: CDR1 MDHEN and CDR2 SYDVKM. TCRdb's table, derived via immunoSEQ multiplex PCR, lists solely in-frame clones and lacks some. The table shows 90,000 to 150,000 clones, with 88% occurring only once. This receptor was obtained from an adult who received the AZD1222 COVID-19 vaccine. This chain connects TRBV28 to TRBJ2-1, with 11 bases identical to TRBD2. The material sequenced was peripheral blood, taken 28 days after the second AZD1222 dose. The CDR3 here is CASSLAGGSYNEQFF. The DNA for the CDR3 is TGTGCCAGCAGTCTAGCGGGAGGTTCCTACAATGAGCAGTTCTTC.